The 32 T cell receptor beta chains below were found in one sample sequenced in a study of blood T cell repertoires in COVID-19 (dated by TCRdb to about 2020). Libraries were made using the immunoSEQ multiplex PCR assay. Entries here come from immuneACCESS through TCRdb and include only in-frame sequences with V and J called. Some clones fail to appear in such tables; in the studies checked, an unresolved V gene covers under half of the shortfall, and the cause of the remainder is unknown. The sample table holds some 170,000 clones, of which approximately 90% were seen once. More than 1.5% of the sample comes from the top ten. The sample taken for sequencing was peripheral blood. The receptors originated from a woman between 45 and 60 years old with acute or convalescent COVID-19.

The chain uses TRBV3-1 (or the pseudogene TRBV3-2) and TRBJ1-5; D possibly corresponds to TRBD1 (5 bases). Germline values: CDR1 LGHDT, CDR2 YNNKEL (reference sequence). V was shortened by 1 base and J by 7 bases, with 14 bases between the two germline ends. The CDR3 is 15 amino acids. CDR3 sequence (DNA): TGTGCCAGCAGCCAAGCCGGCAGGGAAACGCAGCCCCAGCATTTT. Protein sequence: CASSQAGRETQPQHF.

The CDR3 here is CASSWRLAGAGELFF. DNA for the CDR3: TGTGCCAGCAGCTGGCGACTAGCGGGAGCCGGGGAGCTGTTTTTT. The chain uses TRBV11-2 and TRBJ2-2; TRBD2 matches 12 bases. After removal of 4 bases from V and 6 bases from J, the junction contained 3 bases not matched to a gene. Germline V lookup: CDR1 SGHAT, CDR2 FQNNGV. The CDR3 is made up of 15 amino acids.

The CDR3 spells CASSARGGFEAFF. CDR3 bases: TGTGCCAGCAGTGCAAGGGGAGGATTTGAAGCTTTCTTT. The chain combines TRBV2 with TRBJ1-1; D might be TRBD1 (5 bases). The CDR3 is 13 amino acids. V lost 4 bases, J lost 7 bases, and 13 bases lay in between. Germline V gene data show CDR1 as SNHLY and CDR2 as FYNNEI.

This clone was observed once. In DNA, the CDR3 is TGCGCCAGCAGCCAAGCTGGGACAGGGGCTGAAAAACTGTTTTTT. It yields the protein CASSQAGTGAEKLFF. The chain couples TRBV4-3 to TRBJ1-4; 10 positions match TRBD1. The germline V gene encodes CDR1 LGHNA and CDR2 YSLEER. With V trimmed by 1 base and J by 7 bases, 3 bases remained unmatched. This CDR3 contains 15 residues.

The CDR3 DNA is TGTGCCAGCAGCACAAACAGGGACGGGAACACTGAAGCTTTCTTT. Translating gives CASSTNRDGNTEAFF. The chain recombines TRBV14 with TRBJ1-1; possibly TRBD1 for D (6 bases). The V end was cut by 5 bases, the J end by 1 base, with 14 bases between. This CDR3 spans 15 amino acids. The germline gives CDR1 SGHDN, CDR2 FVKESK.

The chain carries TRBV7-2 and TRBJ2-5; D gene ambiguous. Germline CDR1 reads SGHTA; CDR2 reads FQGNSA. Trimming left V 5 bases short and J 5 bases short, with 9 bases between. The CDR3 sequence is 12 residues long. The CDR3 reads CASSPSFETQYF. The CDR3 coding sequence is TGTGCCAGCAGCCCGTCCTTCGAGACCCAGTACTTC.

The genes are TRBV4-3 and TRBJ2-3; 9 positions agree with TRBD2. The germline gives CDR1 LGHNA, CDR2 YSLEER. The CDR3 runs 17 residues. J lost 2 bases, V lost 4 bases, and 10 bases had no gene match. The CDR3 sequence is CASSPVSGRPSTDTQYF. DNA for the CDR3: TGCGCCAGCAGCCCCGTTAGCGGGAGACCATCCACAGATACGCAGTATTTT.

The chain has TRBV3-1 (or the pseudogene TRBV3-2) and TRBJ1-1; D may be TRBD1 (6 bases). The CDR3 runs 15 residues. Trimming removed 4 bases from V and 1 base from J, with 13 bases in between. CDR1 is LGHDT, CDR2 YNNKEL, per germline (reference sequence). The CDR3 DNA follows: TGTGCCAGCAGCCTGAGACAGGACCCGAACACTGAAGCTTTCTTT. This sequence encodes CASSLRQDPNTEAFF.

J is TRBJ1-1 and V is TRBV4-3; D ambiguous. With 1 base removed from V and 1 base from J, the gap between germline ends came to 16 bases. From germline, CDR1 is LGHNA and CDR2 YSLEER. There are 17 residues in the CDR3. CDR3 loop: CASSQVQTGTRNTEAFF. The CDR3 DNA reads TGCGCCAGCAGCCAAGTACAGACGGGTACTAGGAACACTGAAGCTTTCTTT.

Comments on this clone: Different DNA sequences within this sample yield the same CDR3. This chain joins TRBV12-3 or TRBV12-4 and TRBJ1-2; D is perhaps TRBD1 (6 bases). V was trimmed by 3 bases and J by 5 bases, leaving 7 bases between them. This CDR3 is 12 amino acids long. The CDR3 nucleotides read TGTGCCAGCAGTTTGGACAGTTATGGCTACACCTTC. Protein product: CASSLDSYGYTF.

The chain uses TRBV19 and TRBJ2-7; D might be TRBD2 (5 bases). V dropped 5 bases and J dropped 3 bases, with 11 bases sitting between them. CDR3 length equals 13 residues. Per germline, CDR1 LNHDA and CDR2 SQIVND (reference sequence). The DNA of the CDR3 is TGTGCCAGTAGTGCAGCGGCTGACTACGAGCAGTACTTC. As protein: CASSAAADYEQYF.

V is TRBV9 and J is TRBJ1-2; D is unresolved. This CDR3 is 17 amino acids long. Germline V lookup: CDR1 SGDLS, CDR2 YYNGEE. V was pared by 3 bases and J by 9 bases, with 27 bases between. The CDR3 protein is CASSGGIGSAGPRSYTF. The CDR3 DNA is TGTGCCAGCAGCGGAGGAATAGGGTCTGCGGGCCCAAGGAGCTACACCTTC.

The chain combines TRBV12-3 or TRBV12-4 with TRBJ1-1, with D unclear. The germline V and J ends were trimmed by 6 bases and 0 bases, with 5 bases remaining between them. This CDR3 has 12 amino acids. CDR3: CASSLMNTEAFF. CDR3 bases: TGTGCCAGCAGCCTAATGAACACTGAAGCTTTCTTT.

This rearrangement joins TRBV29-1 to TRBJ1-1; D might be TRBD1 (6 bases). The CDR3 consists of 13 residues. V was trimmed by 7 bases and J by 1 base, leaving 13 bases between them. Germline CDR1 is SQVTM and CDR2 is ANQGSEA. CDR3 in DNA: TGCAGCGCCTGGGCAGGGGCGAACACTGAAGCTTTCTTT. This encodes CSAWAGANTEAFF.

This chain connects TRBV7-8 to TRBJ1-6, with no clear D. Trimming removed 3 bases from V and 8 bases from J, with 11 bases in between. Germline V gene sequence: CDR1 SGHVS, CDR2 FQNEAQ. This CDR3 has 14 amino acids. For the CDR3, the DNA is TGTGCCAGCAGCTTCGGAGGGTTGGATTCACCCCTCCACTTT. Translating it yields CASSFGGLDSPLHF.

The CDR3 here is CATRGTGQVNSPLHF. In DNA form, the CDR3 reads TGTGCCACCCGGGGGACAGGCCAGGTTAATTCACCCCTCCACTTT. The gene calls are TRBV10-3 and TRBJ1-6; 8 bases are a match to TRBD1. V lost 10 bases and J lost 6; bases outside the gene matches: 11. CDR1 ENHRY and CDR2 SYGVKD come from the germline V gene. The CDR3 runs to 15 residues.

CDR3 region: CASSRPGLQYEQYF. The CDR3 DNA reads as TGTGCCAGCAGCCGCCCGGGACTCCAGTACGAGCAGTACTTC. This sequence joins TRBV7-8 and TRBJ2-7; TRBD2 might be the D (6 bases). The CDR3 contains 14 residues. Per the germline V gene, CDR1 is SGHVS and CDR2 is FQNEAQ. V shed 5 bases and J shed 4 bases, with 15 bases lying between them.

The chain couples TRBV7-9 to TRBJ2-7; 9 nucleotides align to TRBD1. The CDR3 is made up of 14 amino acids. The V segment lost 9 bases and the J segment 4 bases; nucleotides outside the gene matches: 10. Germline V gene lookup returns CDR1 SEHNR and CDR2 FQNEAQ (reference sequence). DNA for the CDR3: TGTGCCAGGCCCTCCGGGACAGGGCAGTACGAGCAGTACTTC. Translated, it gives CARPSGTGQYEQYF.

This chain joins TRBV6-6 and TRBJ2-3, with D unclear. Trimming cost V 6 bases and J 2 bases, with 12 bases left between them. The CDR3 totals 14 residues. Germline V CDR1 and CDR2: MNHNY, SVGAGI (reference sequence). The CDR3: CASSKDMITDTQYF. CDR3 bases: TGTGCCAGCAGCAAAGACATGATCACAGATACGCAGTATTTT.

The V gene is TRBV5-1, the J gene TRBJ2-2; TRBD1 might be the D (6 bases). V was shortened by 2 bases and J by 5 bases, with 10 bases between the two germline ends. The germline V gene has CDR1 SGHRS and CDR2 YFSETQ. This CDR3 comprises 14 residues. The CDR3 nucleotides read TGCGCCAGCAGCTTTTACAGGGCAACCGGGGAGCTGTTTTTT. Its protein product is CASSFYRATGELFF.

In its sample, this clone was seen a few times. The chain links TRBV19 to TRBJ1-1, with 7 positions matching TRBD1. Trimming took 1 base from V and 7 from J; bases not matched to a gene: 9. CDR3 length: 15 residues. Germline assignment: CDR1 LNHDA and CDR2 SQIVND (reference sequence). CDR3 residues: CASSIGQGDTIEAFF. CDR3 sequence (DNA): TGTGCCAGTAGTATAGGTCAGGGGGACACGATTGAAGCTTTCTTT. Using reference TRBV19 and TRBJ1-1 for the parts outside the CDR3, the full variable domain is DGGITQSPKYLFRKEGQNVTLSCEQNLNHDAMYWYRQDPGQGLRLIYYSQIVNDFQKGDIAEGYSVSREKKESFPLTVTSAQKNPTAFYLCASSIGQGDTIEAFFGQGTRLTVV.

The gene calls are TRBV5-1 and TRBJ2-7; D perhaps matches TRBD1 (5 bases). Germline CDR1 and CDR2: SGHRS and YFSETQ. Deletions cut 0 bases from V and 2 bases from J, with 15 bases between. The CDR3 has 16 residues. In DNA form, the CDR3 reads TGCGCCAGCAGCTTGGCGTGGACACCGGTGGCCTACGAGCAGTACTTC. Translation gives CASSLAWTPVAYEQYF.

Of note for this clone: A read error may account for a junction end that differs from germline. J is TRBJ2-1 and V is TRBV5-1, with 7 bases lining up with TRBD2. This CDR3 comprises 15 residues. CDR1 and CDR2 from the germline V gene are SGHRS and YFSETQ. For the CDR3, the DNA is TGCGCCAGCAGCCCTAGCGGAAGCTCCTACAATGAGCAGCTCTTC. Its translation is CASSPSGSSYNEQLF.

The chain is built from TRBV18 and TRBJ2-7, with D maybe TRBD2 (6 bases). The CDR3 loop spans 15 amino acids. Germline V gene data show CDR1 as KGHSH and CDR2 as LQKENI. Trimming removed 3 bases from V and 4 bases from J, with 16 bases in between. The CDR3 reads CASSPNVPRGYEQYF. CDR3 bases: TGTGCCAGCTCACCCAATGTCCCCCGGGGGTACGAGCAGTACTTC.

V gene TRBV11-3 combines with J gene TRBJ2-7; D perhaps matches TRBD2 (5 bases). Trimming left V 0 bases short and J 7 bases short, with 22 bases between. CDR3 size: 17 residues. Germline V lookup: CDR1 SGHNT, CDR2 YENEEA. Here the CDR3 reads CASSLDSSRGWGWEQYF. DNA for the CDR3: TGTGCCAGCAGCTTAGATTCATCGAGAGGGTGGGGTTGGGAGCAGTACTTC. Based on the CDR3 plus reference TRBV11-3 and TRBJ2-7, the full variable domain is EAGVVQSPRYKIIEKKQPVAFWCNPISGHNTLYWYLQNLGQGPELLIRYENEEAVDDSQLPKDRFSAERLKGVDSTLKIQPAELGDSAVYLCASSLDSSRGWGWEQYFGPGTRLTVT.

This clone has a handful of counts. The chain uses TRBV5-4 and TRBJ1-4, with 8 bases fitting TRBD1. Unmatched junction bases numbered 0, after V lost 2 bases and J lost 0 bases. The CDR3 runs to 15 residues. From germline, CDR1 is SGHNT and CDR2 YYREEE (reference sequence). The CDR3 spells CASSLQGATNEKLFF. The CDR3 DNA follows: TGTGCCAGCAGCTTACAGGGGGCAACTAATGAAAAACTGTTTTTT.

For this clone: Different DNA sequences within this sample yield the same CDR3. This chain links TRBV7-2 with TRBJ2-7; D is perhaps TRBD2 (6 bases). V was cut by 1 base and J by 0 bases, with 7 bases left in between. The germline V gene has CDR1 SGHTA and CDR2 FQGNSA. This CDR3 spans 14 amino acids. Here the CDR3 reads CASSLGRGSYEQYF. DNA for the CDR3: TGTGCCAGCAGCTTAGGGCGGGGCTCCTACGAGCAGTACTTC.

This clone was seen only a few times. The chain couples TRBV6-2 or TRBV6-3 to TRBJ1-5, with D perhaps matching TRBD1 (6 bases). In germline, CDR1 is MNHEY, CDR2 SVGEGT. CDR3 length: 15 amino acids. Trimming pared 5 bases from V and 3 bases from J, leaving 14 bases between. In nucleotides, the CDR3 is TGTGCCAGCAGTATTCGGACAGTAGTCAATCAGCCCCAGCATTTT. This encodes CASSIRTVVNQPQHF.

This clone was picked up a small number of times. This rearrangement joins TRBV5-6 to TRBJ1-1, with 7 bases matching TRBD1. The CDR3 is 14 amino acids. Germline CDR1 SGHDT, CDR2 YYEEEE. Trimming removed 4 bases from V and 5 bases from J; junction bases left unmatched: 8. CDR3 amino acids: CASSLTGVGTEAFF. CDR3 DNA sequence: TGTGCCAGCAGCCTCACAGGGGTAGGGACTGAAGCTTTCTTT.

The gene calls are TRBV3-1 (or the pseudogene TRBV3-2) and TRBJ1-5; D unclear. Germline V gene data show CDR1 as LGHDT and CDR2 as YNNKEL (reference sequence). The CDR3 is 15 residues long. Trimming stripped 4 bases from V and 7 bases from J, with 17 bases between. The CDR3: CASSPEPLSRQPQHF. The DNA for the CDR3 is TGTGCCAGCAGCCCCGAGCCTCTATCGAGGCAGCCCCAGCATTTT.

This rearrangement joins TRBV10-3 to TRBJ1-3, with D uncertain. The CDR3 loop spans 14 amino acids. Germline V CDR1 and CDR2: ENHRY, SYGVKD. The V and J ends lost 3 bases and 0 bases respectively, with 6 bases between them. The CDR3 loop is CAISDPSSGNTIYF. CDR3 DNA: TGTGCCATCAGTGATCCATCCTCTGGAAACACCATATATTTT.

This chain joins TRBV13 and TRBJ2-1; unclear D gene. Per germline, CDR1 PRHDT and CDR2 FYEKMQ (reference sequence). This CDR3 comprises 11 residues. Trimming stripped 1 base from V and 10 bases from J, with 5 bases between. DNA for the CDR3: TGTGCCAGCAGCTTAGAGAGGGAGCAGTTCTTC. Its protein product is CASSLEREQFF.